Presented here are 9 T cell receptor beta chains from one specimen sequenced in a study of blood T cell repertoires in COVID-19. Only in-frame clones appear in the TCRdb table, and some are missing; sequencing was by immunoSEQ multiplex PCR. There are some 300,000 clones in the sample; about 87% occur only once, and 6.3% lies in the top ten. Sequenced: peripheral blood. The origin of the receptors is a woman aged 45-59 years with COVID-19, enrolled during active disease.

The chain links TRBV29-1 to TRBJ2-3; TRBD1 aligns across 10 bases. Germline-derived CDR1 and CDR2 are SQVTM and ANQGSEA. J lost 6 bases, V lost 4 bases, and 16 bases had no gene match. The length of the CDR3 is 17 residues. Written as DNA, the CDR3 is TGCAGCGTTGCCGGGTCTTGGTCGGGACAGGGGCCCGATACGCAGTATTTT. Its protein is CSVAGSWSGQGPDTQYF.

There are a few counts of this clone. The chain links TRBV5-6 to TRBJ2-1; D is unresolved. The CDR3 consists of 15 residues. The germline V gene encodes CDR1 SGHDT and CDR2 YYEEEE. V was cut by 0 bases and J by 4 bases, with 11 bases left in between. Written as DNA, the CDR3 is TGTGCCAGCAGCTTGGTTACTGGAGCTTACAATGAGCAGTTCTTC. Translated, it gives CASSLVTGAYNEQFF. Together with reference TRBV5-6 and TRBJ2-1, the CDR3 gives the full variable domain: DAGVTQSPTHLIKTRGQQVTLRCSPKSGHDTVSWYQQALGQGPQFIFQYYEEEERQRGNFPDRFSGHQFPNYSSELNVNALLLGDSALYLCASSLVTGAYNEQFFGPGTRLTVL.

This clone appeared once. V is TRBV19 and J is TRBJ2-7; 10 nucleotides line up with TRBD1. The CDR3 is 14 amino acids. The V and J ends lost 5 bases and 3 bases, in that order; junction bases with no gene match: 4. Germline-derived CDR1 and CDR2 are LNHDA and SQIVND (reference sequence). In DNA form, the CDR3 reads TGTGCCAGTAGTCCCCGGGACAGGGGCTACGAGCAGTACTTC. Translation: CASSPRDRGYEQYF.

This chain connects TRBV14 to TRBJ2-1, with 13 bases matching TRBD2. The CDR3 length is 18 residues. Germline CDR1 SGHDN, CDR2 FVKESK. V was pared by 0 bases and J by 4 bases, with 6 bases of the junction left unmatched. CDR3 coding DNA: TGTGCCAGCAGCCAAGACCTAACTAGCGGGAGGGAATACAATGAGCAGTTCTTC. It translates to CASSQDLTSGREYNEQFF. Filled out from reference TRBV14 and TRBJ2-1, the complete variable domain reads EAGVTQFPSHSVIEKGQTVTLRCDPISGHDNLYWYRRVMGKEIKFLLHFVKESKQDESGMPNNRFLAERTGGTYSTLKVQPAELEDSGVYFCASSQDLTSGREYNEQFFGPGTRLTVL.

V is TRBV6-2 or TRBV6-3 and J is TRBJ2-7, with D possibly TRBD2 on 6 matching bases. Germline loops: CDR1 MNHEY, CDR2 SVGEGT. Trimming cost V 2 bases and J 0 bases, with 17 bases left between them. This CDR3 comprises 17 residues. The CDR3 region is CASSYRDVAEGSYEQYF. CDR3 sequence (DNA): TGTGCCAGCAGTTACCGCGACGTAGCGGAGGGCTCCTACGAGCAGTACTTC.

The CDR3 sequence: CASSPRQGAKTF. CDR3 bases: TGTGCCAGCAGTCCTAGACAGGGGGCGAAAACCTTC. This chain connects TRBV27 to TRBJ1-2; 10 nucleotides agree with TRBD1. Germline loops: CDR1 MNHEY, CDR2 SMNVEV (reference sequence). V lost 5 bases, J lost 14 bases, and 8 bases stayed unmatched. This CDR3 is 12 amino acids long.

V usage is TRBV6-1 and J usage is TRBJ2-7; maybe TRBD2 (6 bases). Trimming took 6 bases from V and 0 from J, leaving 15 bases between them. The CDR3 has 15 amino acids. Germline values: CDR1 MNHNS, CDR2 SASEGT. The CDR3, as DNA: TGTGCCAGCAGACCCGGACTAAGCAACTCCTACGAGCAGTACTTC. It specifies CASRPGLSNSYEQYF.

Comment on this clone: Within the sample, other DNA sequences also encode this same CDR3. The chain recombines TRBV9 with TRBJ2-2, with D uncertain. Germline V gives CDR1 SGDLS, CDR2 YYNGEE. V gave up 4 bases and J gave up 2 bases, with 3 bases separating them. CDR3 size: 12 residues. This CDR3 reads CASSLNTGELFF. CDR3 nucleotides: TGTGCCAGCAGCCTTAACACCGGGGAGCTGTTTTTT.

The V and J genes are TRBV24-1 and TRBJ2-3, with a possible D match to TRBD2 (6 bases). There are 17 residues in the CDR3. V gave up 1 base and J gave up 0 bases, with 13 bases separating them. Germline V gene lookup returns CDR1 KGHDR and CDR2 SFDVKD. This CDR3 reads CATSDFYTGGSTDTQYF. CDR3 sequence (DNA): TGTGCCACCAGTGATTTCTACACTGGGGGGAGCACAGATACGCAGTATTTT.